This entry is about one T cell receptor (beta chain). This CDR3 region has 11 residues. V shed 8 bases and J 14 bases; nucleotides not matched to a gene: 7. Germline lookup yields CDR1 KGHSH and CDR2 LQKENI. These data come from a study of cytomegalovirus exposure and HLA in healthy donors. PCR involved 60 Vbeta and 13 Jbeta primers. Libraries were prepared by immunoSEQ multiplex PCR; TCRdb keeps only in-frame clonotypes and omits some of them. The profile shows 160,000 or so clones, over 80% of them singletons. J is TRBJ2-1 and V is TRBV18, with 9 positions matching TRBD1. Sequencing was performed on PBMCs. The origin of this receptor is a male donor in good health and CMV-seropositive. Here the CDR3 DNA reads TGTGCCAGCGACAACAGGGGGCGCAAGTTCTTC. It translates to CASDNRGRKFF.